This TCR beta chain originates from a study of blood T cell repertoires in COVID-19. Across the whole study: The United States, Italy and Spain provided the acute and convalescent COVID-19 samples. T cells, B-cell-depleted T cells, or PBMCs provided the cDNA or gDNA that served as material.

CDR1 is SQVTM, CDR2 ANQGSEA, per germline. V lost 0 bases and J lost 0; bases outside the gene matches: 8. The CDR3 length is 17 residues. The data were produced by immunoSEQ multiplex PCR, yet TCRdb's version contains in-frame clones alone and is incomplete. The sample yields a few hundred thousand clones, 82% seen once. Sequenced material: peripheral blood. The sequence derives from a woman younger than 30 with acute or convalescent COVID-19. J is TRBJ2-1 and V is TRBV29-1; 7 bases are a match to TRBD2. The CDR3 DNA reads as TGCAGCGTTGAAGATCTGGGGGGGATAAACTCCTACAATGAGCAGTTCTTC. It encodes CSVEDLGGINSYNEQFF.